The following is a T cell receptor (beta chain) sequence with its context. There is no known antigen for this receptor. No base-level quality is on record; no much larger clone is a single base apart. The immunoSEQ Assay, a bias-controlled multiplex PCR, was used to amplify TCRbeta CDR3 regions from genomic DNA. The authors' analysis ran thus. Nucleated cell counts per sample were estimated from amplification of reference gene primers within the assay. Sequence reads were collapsed and filtered to measure the absolute abundance of every unique TCRbeta CDR3 rearrangement. Productive Simpson clonality was computed per sample as the square root of Simpson's diversity index over productive rearrangements. TCRdb provides this immuneACCESS table in a form limited to in-frame rearrangements. Some clones are lacking; in checked studies, under half of them reflect an unresolved V gene, and why the rest are absent is not known. That table supplies the V and J calls and clone size; D and trimming were determined from the DNA. For this sample there are 250,000 to 300,000 clones; 75% to 90% appear just once. Roughly 9% of the sample is held by the ten biggest clonotypes.

Participants in the prospective study were enrolled through a virtual design, were aged roughly 18 to 100 years, and lived in 20 to 30 United States geographic areas. In the prospective study, participants were assigned to cohorts based on the clinical history participants reported in a screening survey and a study questionnaire. Recovered participants in ImmuneRACE Cohort 3 were defined by two consecutive negative NP/OP PCR tests, clearance by a healthcare professional, or resolution of symptoms. In the prospective study, whole blood, serum and a nasopharyngeal or oropharyngeal swab were collected from each participant by mobile phlebotomists. Over a roughly 2-month period, participants in the prospective study had the option of providing additional blood draws and questionnaires. Before DNA extraction, prospective study blood samples were shipped either frozen or at room temperature. This sample was included in a study of blood T cell repertoires in COVID-19 (dated by TCRdb to the early 2020s). With regard to the full study: Collaborator samples came from the United States, Italy and Spain and covered acute and convalescent phases of COVID-19. The material from the prospective study consisted of cDNA or gDNA derived from T cells, B-cell-depleted T cells, or PBMCs. The sample metadata nearly always contained a de-identified subject ID, COVID-19 status, age in years and sex. The samples were drawn from the first 160 participants of the ongoing ImmuneRACE study and from some 1,300 subjects provided by 6 global collaborators. Subjects who had been exposed to COVID-19, were actively infected with it, or had recovered from it provided the deeply sampled blood TCRbeta repertoires that made up the dataset. Where HLA class I and class II types were available, the types were taken from metadata supplied by the sample provider, not from assay-based typing. A freely available public database, intended as a resource for researchers studying the immune response to SARS-CoV-2, is where the repertoires were released.

General findings and caveats noted by the study authors: How much clinical and demographic metadata was included differed by source and by participant, and the metadata was provided uncurated.

The receptor's source is a man in his forties or fifties who had recovered from COVID-19. Specimen: PBMCs or T cells enriched from blood (not recorded which).

The sequenced DNA is TGTGCCAGCTCACATACGGCCGGGACAGGGGTCCCCTACGAGCAGTACTTC. Its translation is CASSHTAGTGVPYEQYF. The rearranged chain carries TRBV18 and TRBJ2-7; TRBD1 aligns with 10 central bases. Trimming removed 4 bases from V and 2 bases from J; the gene matches leave 11 bases unexplained. CDR1 and CDR2 (KGHSH, LQKENI) derive from the germline V gene. The cysteine opens and the phenylalanine closes a CDR3 of 17 amino acids. Only the CDR3 portion is preserved as DNA: 51 bases, with reading frame beginning at the first base. When the CDR3 is completed using the reference TRBV18 and TRBJ2-7 genes on either side, the full variable domain is NAGVMQNPRHLVRRRGQEARLRCSPMKGHSHVYWYRQLPEEGLKFMVYLQKENIIDESGMPKERFSAEFPKEGPSILRIQQVVRGDSAAYFCASSHTAGTGVPYEQYFGPGTRLTVT.